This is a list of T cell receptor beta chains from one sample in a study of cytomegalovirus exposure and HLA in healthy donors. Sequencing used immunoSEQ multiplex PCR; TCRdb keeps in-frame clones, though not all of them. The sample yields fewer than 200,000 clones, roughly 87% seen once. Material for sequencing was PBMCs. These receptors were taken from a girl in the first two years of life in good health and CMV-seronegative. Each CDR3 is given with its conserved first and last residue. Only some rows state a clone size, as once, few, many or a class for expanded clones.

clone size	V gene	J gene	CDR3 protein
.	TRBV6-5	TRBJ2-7	CASSYGSGQGIEQYF
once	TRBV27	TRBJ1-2	CASSQVVTGYTF
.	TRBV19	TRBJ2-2	CASRRTSSGELFF
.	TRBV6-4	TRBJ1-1	CASSDPVMNTEAFF
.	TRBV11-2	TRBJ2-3	CASSLEPGQGADTQYF
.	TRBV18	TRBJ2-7	CASSQRTGGYEQYF
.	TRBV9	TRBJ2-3	CASSPPGTGEGDTQYF
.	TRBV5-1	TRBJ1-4	CASSLRPGTGIEKLFF
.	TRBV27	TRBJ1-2	CASSSLQGAGYTF
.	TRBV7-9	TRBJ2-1	CASSGLSGYNEQFF
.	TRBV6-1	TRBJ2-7	CASSDRGQGRHEQYF
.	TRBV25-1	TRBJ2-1	CASSVAGGRDEQFF
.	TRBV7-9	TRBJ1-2	CSSSLAFSYGYTF
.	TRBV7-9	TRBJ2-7	CSSSLDLRDRAREQYF
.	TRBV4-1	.	CASSQKQALYEQYF
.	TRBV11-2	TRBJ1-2	CASSLEWQGGVHGYTF
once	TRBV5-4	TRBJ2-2	CASSLWSGTGELFF
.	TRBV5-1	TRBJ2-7	CASSLGDRGSEQYF
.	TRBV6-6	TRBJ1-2	CASSAGENYGYTF
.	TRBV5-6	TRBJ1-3	CASSLGHSGNTIYF
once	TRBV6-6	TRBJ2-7	CASSYQDYPYEQYF
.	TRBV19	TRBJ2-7	CATRFGGTEQYF
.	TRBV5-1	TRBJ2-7	CASSFSPSGPKSYEQYF
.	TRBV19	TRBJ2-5	CASSIGGQQETQYF
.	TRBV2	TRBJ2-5	CASTGSSKETQYF
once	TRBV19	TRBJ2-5	CASSIDRGGETQYF
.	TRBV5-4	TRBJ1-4	CATNDRGRTNEKLFF
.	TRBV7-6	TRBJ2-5	CASSLAGAGETQYF
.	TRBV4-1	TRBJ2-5	CASSQPLTGDGKTQYF
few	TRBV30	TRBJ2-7	CAWNRAIAGGPHEQYF
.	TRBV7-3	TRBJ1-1	CASSLGANTEAFF
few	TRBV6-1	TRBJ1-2	CASSPAWGVGGYTF
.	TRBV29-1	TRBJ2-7	CSVVKFGGVGSSYEQYF
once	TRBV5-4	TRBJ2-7	CASTGQGGLRQYF
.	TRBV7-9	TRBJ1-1	CASSHHRTANTEAFF
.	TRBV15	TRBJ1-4	CATSRDPGASNEKLFF
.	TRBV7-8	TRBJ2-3	CASSLYRGLSPDTQYF
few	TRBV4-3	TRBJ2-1	CASSQDGGDEQFF
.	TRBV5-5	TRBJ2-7	CASSFLAGGHEQYF
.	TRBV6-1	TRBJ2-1	CASSEPIAGLTYEQFF
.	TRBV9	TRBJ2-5	CASSVVSGLGVTQYF
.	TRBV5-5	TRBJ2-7	CASSLDTGTPYEQYF
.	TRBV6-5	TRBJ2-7	CASRPGTSGEYEQYF
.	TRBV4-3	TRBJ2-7	CASSHGASDRAYEQYF
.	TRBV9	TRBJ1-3	CASSASDSASSGNTIYF
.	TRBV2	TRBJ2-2	CASSGLAGHTGELFF
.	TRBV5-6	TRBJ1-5	CASSLAGTGTLQPQHF
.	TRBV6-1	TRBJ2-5	CASSQSGRSWVTQYF
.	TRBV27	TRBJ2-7	CASTPRNSYEQYF
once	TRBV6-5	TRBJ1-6	CASSRDRPYNSPLHF
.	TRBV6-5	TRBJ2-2	CASMRFAGELFF
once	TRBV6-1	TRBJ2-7	CASRSGGHKTYEQYF
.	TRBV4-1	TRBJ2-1	CASSQVVGLDINEQFF